This T cell receptor (beta chain) was recorded in a study of control samples from healthy donors and cancer patients (TCRdb year 2020). About this clone: Its antigen target is currently unknown. No base-level quality is on record; no much larger clone is a single base apart.

The library was built by means of the immunoSEQ multiplex PCR assay. Here the immuneACCESS table is served through TCRdb, limited to in-frame sequences with V and J called. Missing clones are a known gap in these copies; in checked studies unresolved V genes cover under half, and the rest lacks a known reason. The sample records approximately 54,000 clones, 85% to 90% of which are singletons. The top ten hold about 39% of the sample. The CDR1 and CDR2 encoded by the germline V gene (reference sequence) are DFQATT and SNEGSKA. Relative to germline, V is 3 bases shorter and J is 5 bases shorter, with 10 bases between their ends. Inclusive of the bounding cysteine and phenylalanine, the CDR3 is 12 residues long. The sequence is cut down to CDR3 DNA, 36 bases in frame from base 1.

The receptor was isolated from a man aged 45-65 years with head and neck cancer. The chain is made from TRBV20-1 and TRBJ1-1, with the D gene too uncertain to name. The sample consisted of PBMCs. The CDR3 region: CSASDYGTEAFF. The nucleotides are TGCAGTGCTAGTGATTATGGGACTGAAGCTTTCTTT.